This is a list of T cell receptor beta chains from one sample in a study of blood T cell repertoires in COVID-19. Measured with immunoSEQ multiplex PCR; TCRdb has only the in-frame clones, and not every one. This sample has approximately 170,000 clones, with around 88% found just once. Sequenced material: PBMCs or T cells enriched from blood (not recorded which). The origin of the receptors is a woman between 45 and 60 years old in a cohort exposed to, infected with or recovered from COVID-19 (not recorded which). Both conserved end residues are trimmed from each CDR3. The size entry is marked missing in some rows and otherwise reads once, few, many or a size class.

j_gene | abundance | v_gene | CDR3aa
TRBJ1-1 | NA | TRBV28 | ASSLIGTGESEAF
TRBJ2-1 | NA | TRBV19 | ASSPYEGVLTEQF
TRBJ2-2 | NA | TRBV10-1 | ASSESASGGELF
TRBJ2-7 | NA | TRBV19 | ASSMLSGQGLY
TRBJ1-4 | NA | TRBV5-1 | ASSPRGQDNEKLF
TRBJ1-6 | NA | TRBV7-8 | ASSPSSAGNSPLH
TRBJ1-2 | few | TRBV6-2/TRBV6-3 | ASSQTGTSVLRGYT
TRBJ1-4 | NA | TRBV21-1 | ASSNLLSSEKLF
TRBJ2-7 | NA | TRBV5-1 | ASSLGSVSSYEQY
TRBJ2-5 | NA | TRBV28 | ASSSRLGRAETQY
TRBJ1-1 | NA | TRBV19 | ASSIRQGNEAF
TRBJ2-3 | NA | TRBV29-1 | SVVVGSTDTQY
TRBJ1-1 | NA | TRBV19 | ASNQGGGNTEAF
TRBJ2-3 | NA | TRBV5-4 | ASSSSGTLTDTQY
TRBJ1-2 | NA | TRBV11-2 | ASSTTSQGPYGYT
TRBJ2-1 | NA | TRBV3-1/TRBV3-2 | ASSQDEFREPYNEQF
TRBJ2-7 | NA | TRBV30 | AWSKGQIYEQY
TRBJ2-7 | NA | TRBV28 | ASSLRLAGVVYEQY
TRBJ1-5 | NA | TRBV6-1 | ASSENRDQPQH
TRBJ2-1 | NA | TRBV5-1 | ASMLNDRGFYNEQF